This T cell receptor beta chain was retrieved from a study of beta chain features in type 1 diabetes. Study results and limitations: In all four CD4+ subsets, TCRB CDR3 length was significantly, moderately reduced in type 1 diabetes. It was among patients, rather than healthy donors, that naive, central memory and Treg TCRB repertoires appeared more similar.

The CDR3 has 15 residues. Trimming shortened V by 1 base and J by 3 bases, and 14 bases separated the two germline ends. Germline V gives CDR1 SGHRS, CDR2 YFSETQ. Notes on this clone: Its antigen is still unknown.

Every participating donor gave one draw, a heparinised blood sample averaging approximately 120 mL. The investigators reverse transcribed all of the isolated RNA, so they sequenced expressed TCRB transcripts. About 3.57 million reads per sample on average were obtained from naive, central memory and regulatory T cell samples. TCRdb's table, derived via immunoSEQ multiplex PCR, lists solely in-frame clones and lacks some. The sample contains 300,000 to 400,000 clones, about a tenth of which appear only once. The clonotype comes from a man aged 25-45 years with type 1 diabetes. The rearrangement uses TRBV5-1 and TRBJ2-7; D may be TRBD1 (6 bases). Sequencing used central memory CD4+ T cells from blood. DNA of the CDR3: TGCGCCAGCAGCTTGACGGACAGACCCGTCTACGAGCAGTACTTC. The encoded protein is CASSLTDRPVYEQYF.